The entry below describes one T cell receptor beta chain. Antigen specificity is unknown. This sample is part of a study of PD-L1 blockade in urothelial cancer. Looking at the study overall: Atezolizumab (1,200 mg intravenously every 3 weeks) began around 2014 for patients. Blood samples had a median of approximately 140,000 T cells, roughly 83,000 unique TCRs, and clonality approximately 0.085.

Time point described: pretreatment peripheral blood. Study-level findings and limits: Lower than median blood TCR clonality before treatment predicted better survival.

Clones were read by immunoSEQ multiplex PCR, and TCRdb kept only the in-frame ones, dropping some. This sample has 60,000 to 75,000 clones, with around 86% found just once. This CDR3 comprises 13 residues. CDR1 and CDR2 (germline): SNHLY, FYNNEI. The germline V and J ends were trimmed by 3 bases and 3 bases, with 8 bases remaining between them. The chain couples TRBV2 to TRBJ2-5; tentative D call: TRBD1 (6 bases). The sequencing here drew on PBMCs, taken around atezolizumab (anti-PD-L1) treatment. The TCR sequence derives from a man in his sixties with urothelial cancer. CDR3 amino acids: CASSDPGEETQYF. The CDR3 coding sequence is TGTGCCAGCAGTGATCCAGGGGAAGAGACCCAGTACTTC.